This paragraph covers one TCR beta chain sequence. Its antigen is not known. With 3 bases clipped from V and 3 bases from J, the junction kept 3 bases outside the gene matches. Germline V gene sequence: CDR1 KGHSH, CDR2 LQKENI. The CDR3 has 14 residues. This record comes from a study of OX40 agonist ivuxolimab in advanced cancers. Study-level information: A mean age of about 59 years, range roughly 20 to 79, was recorded, and approximately 85% were male. Regarding the study as a whole: Antigen targets of the expanded peripheral T cells went undetermined. Some patients who did not respond also had low normalized T-cell clonal expansion.

Assay: immunoSEQ multiplex PCR; the TCRdb copy retains only in-frame clones and omits some. The sample lists some 60,000 clones, 84% occurring once. This TCR came from an adult with an advanced solid tumor such as melanoma, head and neck, liver or kidney cancer. This material consisted of CD4+ or CD8+ T cells sorted from blood, taken in a trial of the OX40 agonist ivuxolimab. The V gene is TRBV18, the J gene TRBJ2-7, with 9 bases identical to TRBD1. The CDR3 bases are TGTGCCAGCTCACCGGGACAGGGAGACTACGAGCAGTACTTC. Translation: CASSPGQGDYEQYF.